The rows below give T cell receptor beta chains drawn from one sample of a study of control samples from healthy donors and cancer patients. Profiled with immunoSEQ multiplex PCR; TCRdb holds only in-frame clones, not every one. The sample holds tens of thousands of clones; 70% to 90% are singletons and the top ten take around 6%. Sequencing used blood. Receptors were obtained from a woman between 45 and 60 years old in good health. Both conserved end residues are part of each CDR3. The D gene is left open where the match is weak. Size is omitted from some rows. Given values are once, few, many or a class for expanded clones.

j_gene	v_gene	d_gene	abundance	len	CDR3aa	CDR3nt
TRBJ2-7	TRBV6-5	TRBD1	-	12	CATGDSIYEQYF	TGTGCCACAGGGGACAGCATCTACGAGCAGTACTTC
TRBJ2-2	TRBV4-2	TRBD1	-	15	CASSQGDRNTGELFF	TGTGCCAGCAGCCAAGGGGACAGGAACACCGGGGAGCTGTTTTTT
TRBJ1-1	TRBV2	-	-	13	CASSETANTEAFF	TGTGCCAGCAGCGAGACAGCGAACACTGAAGCTTTCTTT
TRBJ1-1	TRBV2	-	few	12	CASSGDLAEAFF	TGTGCCAGCAGTGGAGATCTGGCTGAAGCTTTCTTT
TRBJ1-2	TRBV7-2	TRBD1	-	15	CASSLGYRDSEVGTF	TGTGCCAGCAGCTTAGGGTACCGGGACAGTGAAGTGGGCACCTTC
TRBJ2-7	TRBV5-1	-	-	14	CASKPWTATYEQYF	TGCGCCAGCAAACCCTGGACAGCTACCTACGAGCAGTACTTC
TRBJ1-3	TRBV30	-	-	13	CAWMRFSGNTIYF	TGTGCCTGGATGCGGTTCTCTGGAAACACCATATATTTT
TRBJ2-2	TRBV4-2	-	once	14	CASSAGLNTGELFF	TGTGCCAGCAGCGCAGGACTGAACACCGGGGAGCTGTTTTTT
TRBJ2-3	TRBV7-9	-	-	16	CASSPRLAGATDTQYF	TGTGCCAGCAGCCCCCGACTGGCGGGGGCCACAGATACGCAGTATTTT
TRBJ1-5	TRBV18	TRBD1	once	13	CASSRTGDQPQHF	TGTGCCAGCTCACGGACAGGGGATCAGCCCCAGCATTTT
TRBJ1-4	TRBV2	-	-	12	CASSELAEGLFF	TGTGCCAGCAGTGAATTGGCCGAGGGACTGTTTTTT
TRBJ1-3	TRBV7-9	-	-	14	CASSLASGDQPPYF	TGTGCCAGCAGCTTAGCATCAGGGGATCAGCCGCCCTATTTT
TRBJ2-5	TRBV11-2	-	-	13	CASTSAGGETQYF	TGTGCCAGCACGTCCGCTGGAGGGGAGACCCAGTACTTC
TRBJ2-7	TRBV6-6	TRBD2	once	13	CASSYRGAYEQYF	TGTGCCAGCAGTTACCGGGGGGCCTACGAGCAGTACTTC
TRBJ2-2	TRBV6-5	TRBD2	-	15	CASSLAGGGTGELFF	TGTGCCAGCAGTCTAGCGGGGGGAGGGACCGGGGAGCTGTTTTTT
TRBJ2-2	TRBV4-2	TRBD2	once	17	CASSQDSRTSDSGELFF	TGTGCCAGCAGCCAAGATTCCCGAACTAGCGATAGCGGGGAGCTGTTTTTT
TRBJ2-1	TRBV5-1	-	-	14	CASSFGTPQREQFF	TGCGCCAGCAGCTTCGGGACTCCTCAGAGGGAGCAGTTCTTC
TRBJ2-7	TRBV15	-	-	13	CATSREGGYEQYF	TGTGCCACCAGCAGAGAGGGTGGATACGAGCAGTACTTC
TRBJ1-1	TRBV9	-	-	16	CASSATTGGMNTEAFF	TGTGCCAGCAGTGCCACGACGGGGGGGATGAACACTGAAGCTTTCTTT
TRBJ1-2	TRBV5-6	TRBD1	-	15	CASSLGTGVIDGYTF	TGTGCCAGCAGCCTTGGAACAGGGGTCATCGATGGCTACACCTTC
TRBJ2-1	TRBV5-6	-	few	15	CASSLASHVYDEQFF	TGTGCCAGCAGCTTGGCCTCCCATGTTTACGATGAGCAGTTCTTC
TRBJ1-5	TRBV24-1	-	-	14	CATSDRKGGRVQHF	TGTGCCACCAGTGATCGTAAAGGGGGAAGGGTCCAGCATTTT
TRBJ2-1	TRBV5-1	-	-	16	CASSLDYVTIKGEQFF	TGCGCCAGCAGCTTGGATTACGTGACCATTAAAGGGGAGCAGTTCTTC
TRBJ1-2	TRBV6-1	TRBD1	-	16	CASSEGRQGWNYGYTF	TGTGCCAGCAGTGAAGGAAGACAGGGCTGGAACTATGGCTACACCTTC
TRBJ1-3	TRBV5-1	TRBD1	-	16	CASSLGTGTVGNTIYF	TGCGCCAGCAGCTTGGGGACAGGGACGGTAGGAAACACCATATATTTT
TRBJ1-2	TRBV12-5	-	-	12	CASGSGLRGYTF	TGTGCTAGTGGCTCCGGGCTCAGGGGCTACACCTTC
TRBJ1-1	TRBV15	TRBD1	-	14	CATSREGGNTEAFF	TGTGCCACCAGCAGAGAAGGGGGCAACACTGAAGCTTTCTTT
TRBJ1-5	TRBV15	TRBD1	-	17	CATSRDWGDRASQPQHF	TGTGCCACCAGCAGAGATTGGGGGGACAGGGCAAGTCAGCCCCAGCATTTT
TRBJ1-2	TRBV5-1	-	-	12	CASSLDTVSYTF	TGCGCCAGCAGCTTGGATACAGTTAGCTACACCTTC
TRBJ2-1	TRBV3-1/TRBV3-2	TRBD2	-	15	CASSPSGGSYNEQFF	TGTGCCAGCAGCCCCAGCGGGGGCTCCTACAATGAGCAGTTCTTC
TRBJ2-6	TRBV7-8	-	-	19	CASSPLPRGVGSGANVLTF	TGTGCCAGCAGCCCACTACCCCGGGGAGTAGGCTCTGGGGCCAACGTCCTGACTTTC
TRBJ2-7	TRBV6-5	TRBD2	-	15	CASSGGTSGVYEQYF	TGTGCCAGCAGCGGCGGGACTAGCGGGGTCTACGAGCAGTACTTC
TRBJ1-4	TRBV7-9	-	-	15	CASSFWTATNEKLFF	TGTGCCAGCAGCTTCTGGACAGCAACTAATGAAAAACTGTTTTTT
TRBJ1-6	TRBV6-5	TRBD1	-	14	CASRRTGGNSPLHF	TGTGCCAGCAGAAGGACAGGGGGCAATTCACCCCTCCACTTT
TRBJ2-6	TRBV29-1	TRBD2	-	14	CSVDSGAGANVLTF	TGCAGCGTTGATAGCGGGGCTGGGGCCAACGTCCTGACTTTC
TRBJ1-3	TRBV23-1	-	-	17	CASSQPRTPRGENTIYF	TGCGCCAGCAGTCAACCTCGGACACCCAGGGGCGAAAACACCATATATTTT
TRBJ2-2	TRBV19	-	few	14	CASSRQGDTGELFF	TGTGCCAGTAGTCGTCAGGGCGACACCGGGGAGCTGTTTTTT
TRBJ2-3	TRBV7-8	TRBD2	-	19	CASSLFSRTSLGHTDTQYF	TGTGCCAGCAGCTTATTCTCTAGGACTAGCCTGGGTCACACAGATACGCAGTATTTT
TRBJ2-3	TRBV5-5	TRBD2	-	16	CASSLWSGGREDTQYF	TGTGCCAGCAGCTTGTGGTCGGGGGGTAGGGAAGATACGCAGTATTTT
TRBJ1-2	TRBV9	-	-	14	CASSVPGRNYGYTF	TGTGCCAGCAGTGTTCCGGGACGTAACTATGGCTACACCTTC
TRBJ1-1	TRBV19	-	-	14	CASSIARGGTEAFF	TGTGCCAGTAGTATAGCGAGGGGGGGAACTGAAGCTTTCTTT
TRBJ2-3	TRBV2	-	-	12	CASSASRDTQYF	TGTGCCAGCAGTGCCAGCCGGGATACGCAGTATTTT
TRBJ1-2	TRBV2	TRBD1	-	13	CASERQGAYGYTF	TGTGCCAGCGAGAGACAGGGGGCGTATGGCTACACCTTC
TRBJ1-6	TRBV7-9	-	few	16	CASSLVSGVSNSPLHF	TGTGCCAGCAGCTTAGTTTCCGGGGTGAGTAATTCACCCCTCCACTTT
TRBJ2-7	TRBV7-9	-	-	12	CASSWGYDEQYF	TGTGCCAGCAGCTGGGGCTACGACGAGCAGTACTTC
TRBJ1-6	TRBV3-1/TRBV3-2	-	-	14	CASSTGAMASPLHF	TGTGCCAGCTCCACGGGGGCAATGGCTTCACCCCTCCACTTT
TRBJ1-1	TRBV19	-	-	13	CASISGTVTEAFF	TGTGCCAGTATATCAGGGACGGTCACTGAAGCTTTCTTT
TRBJ1-2	TRBV25-1	TRBD1	-	14	CASSGYRGMDGYTF	TGTGCCAGCAGTGGATACAGGGGAATGGATGGCTACACCTTC
TRBJ1-1	TRBV5-1	-	-	14	CASSLGQKNTEAFF	TGCGCCAGCAGCTTGGGGCAGAAAAACACTGAAGCTTTCTTT
TRBJ2-4	TRBV19	-	-	12	CASSITGNIQYF	TGTGCCAGTAGTATCACAGGAAACATTCAGTACTTC
TRBJ2-7	TRBV2	TRBD1	-	14	CASSRGPGGYEQYF	TGTGCCAGCAGTCGGGGCCCAGGGGGCTACGAGCAGTACTTC
TRBJ1-3	TRBV5-6	-	-	19	CASTSRNRYLNVIGNTIYF	TGTGCCAGCACCTCTCGGAACAGGTACCTAAATGTGATTGGAAACACCATATATTTT
TRBJ2-6	TRBV3-1/TRBV3-2	-	-	16	CASSPDRLSGANVLTF	TGTGCCAGCAGCCCTGACAGACTCTCTGGGGCCAACGTCCTGACTTTC
TRBJ1-1	TRBV12-3/TRBV12-4	-	-	13	CASFRQLGTEAFF	TGTGCCAGCTTTCGACAATTAGGCACTGAAGCTTTCTTT
TRBJ1-1	TRBV5-8	-	-	12	CASKSQYTEAFF	TGTGCCAGCAAATCCCAATACACTGAAGCTTTCTTT